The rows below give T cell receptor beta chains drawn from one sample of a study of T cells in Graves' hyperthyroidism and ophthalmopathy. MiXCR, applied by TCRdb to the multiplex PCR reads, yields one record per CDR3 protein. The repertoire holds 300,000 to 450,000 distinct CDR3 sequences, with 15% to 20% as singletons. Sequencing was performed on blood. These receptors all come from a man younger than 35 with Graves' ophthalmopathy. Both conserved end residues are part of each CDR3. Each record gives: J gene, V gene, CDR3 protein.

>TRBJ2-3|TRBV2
CASGPDTQYF
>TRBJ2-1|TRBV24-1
CATSPDRGLDEQFF
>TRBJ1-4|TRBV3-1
CASSQYETTNEKLFF
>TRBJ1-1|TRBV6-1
CASSNHEANTEAFF
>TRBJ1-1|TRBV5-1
CASSGQTRTEAFF
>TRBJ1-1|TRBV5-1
CASSLGQGAATNTEAFF
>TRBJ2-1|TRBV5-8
CASSRGGAGGINEQFF
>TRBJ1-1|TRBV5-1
CASSLEPQGTEAFF
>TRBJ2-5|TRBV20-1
CSARGAQETQYF
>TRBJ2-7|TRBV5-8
CASSSDGLAVRSYEQYF
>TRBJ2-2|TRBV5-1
CASSEFPGTRRVTGELFF
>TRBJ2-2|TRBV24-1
CATSDWGQGYTGELFF
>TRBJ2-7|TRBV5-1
CASSRPGTASSYEQYF
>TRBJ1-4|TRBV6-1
CASSEVVRGGEKLFF
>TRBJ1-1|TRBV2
CASSGAGRFTEAFF
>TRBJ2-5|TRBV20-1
CSAWDSKETQYF
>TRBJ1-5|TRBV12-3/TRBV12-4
CASRGGANQPQHF
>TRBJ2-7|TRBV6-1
CAYGGAYEQYF
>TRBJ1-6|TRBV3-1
CASSQDWTGVGNSPLHF
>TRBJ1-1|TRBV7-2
CASSQYSVNTEAFF
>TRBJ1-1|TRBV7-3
CASSLLGLGGEAFF
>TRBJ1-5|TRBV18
CASSRISDTNQPQHF
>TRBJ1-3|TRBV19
CASTIEPYSGNTIYF
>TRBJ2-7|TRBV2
CASSAHRDRGFYEQYF
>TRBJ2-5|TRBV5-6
CASSPLLAVGGTQYF
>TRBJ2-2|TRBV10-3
CAISEQGGSTGELFF
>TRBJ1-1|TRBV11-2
CASSLVTGAKGTEAFF
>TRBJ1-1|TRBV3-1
CASSDRDRATEAFF
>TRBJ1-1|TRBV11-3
CASSPDSDPEAFF
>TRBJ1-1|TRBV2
CASSLSGLTEAFF
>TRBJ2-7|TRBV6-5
CASSYSSAGGTYEQYF
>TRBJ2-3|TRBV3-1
CASSRDRGSDTQYF
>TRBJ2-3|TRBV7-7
CASSPTRGGAPTDTQYF
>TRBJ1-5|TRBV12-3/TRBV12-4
CASSPAAGGTQPQHF
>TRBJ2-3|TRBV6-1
CASRSGGHTDTQYF
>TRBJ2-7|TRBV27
CASGVNRGSYEQYF
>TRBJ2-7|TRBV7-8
CASSLTGTGSYEQYF
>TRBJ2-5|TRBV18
CASSPTIQETQYF
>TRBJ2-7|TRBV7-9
CASSSRLAGGPNEQYF
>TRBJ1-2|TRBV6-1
CASALGQGGGYTF
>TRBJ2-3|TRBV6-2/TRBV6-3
CASSYAGPLYF
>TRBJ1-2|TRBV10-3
CASAGTDNYGYTF
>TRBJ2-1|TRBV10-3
CAIRVGTEGNEQFF
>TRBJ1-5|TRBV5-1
CASSFQVGISNQPQHF
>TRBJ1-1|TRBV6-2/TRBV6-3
CASSYPQKVRNTEAFF
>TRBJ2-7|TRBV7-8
CASSLTVGSSYEQYF